Sequencing of this TCR beta chain was carried out in a study of CD8+ T cells in alopecia areata. RNA extraction and reverse transcription yielded cDNA as sequencing template. Measured with immunoSEQ multiplex PCR; TCRdb has only the in-frame clones, and not every one. The sample includes approximately 300,000 clones, none of them occurring once. Cells pooled from cutaneous lymph nodes were sorted on CD4, CD8alpha, NKG2D, NKG2ACE and other markers. Concerning this clone: Genes and germline come from the mouse. The CDR3 end falls 4 residues outside the read, so it is completed with the germline J gene.

Germline CDR1 reads NSHNY; CDR2 reads SYGAGN. CDR3 length: 14 residues. The V and J ends lost 4 bases and 2 bases, in that order; junction bases with no gene match: 4. This chain uses TRBV13-1 with TRBJ2-5; 7 bases are a match to TRBD1. Specimen: CD4+ T cells sorted from a lymph node. The TCR comes from a C3H/HeJ mouse with alopecia areata. For this strain, the MHC haplotype corresponds to H2-k. This chain's CDR3 is CASSTTGSQDTQYF. The sequenced CDR3 bases are TGTGCCAGCAGTACGACAGGGAGCCAAGAC.